The 28 T cell receptor beta chains reported below all come from one sample, sequenced in a study of beta chain features in type 1 diabetes (dated by TCRdb to 2017 to 2018). Receptor libraries were prepared by the immunoSEQ multiplex PCR assay. The entire amount of isolated RNA was reverse transcribed using the High Capacity cDNA Reverse Transcription Kit, so the sequenced TCRB transcripts were expressed ones. The clones in this table, taken by TCRdb from immuneACCESS, are in-frame only. Not every clone is retained; where verified, under half of the shortfall comes from an unresolved V gene, and the cause of the rest is unknown. This sample is represented by more than 350,000 clones; approximately 10% of them were singletons. The ten largest account for 0.04% to 0.05% of the sample. The sample was naive CD4+ T cells from blood. What this sample's cell subset or site label stands for: true naive CD4+ T cells. These receptors all stem from a young woman in good health.

V and J are TRBV28 and TRBJ2-1, with 7 bases aligning to TRBD1. Trimming at V came to 4 bases and at J to 5 bases, leaving 8 bases not matched to a gene. Germline assignment: CDR1 MDHEN and CDR2 SYDVKM. The CDR3 sequence is 15 residues long. The CDR3 reads CASSSRQGKDNEQFF. The DNA for the CDR3 is TGTGCCAGCAGTTCCAGACAGGGAAAGGACAATGAGCAGTTCTTC.

This clone was detected a few times. V is TRBV27 and J is TRBJ1-1; D is ambiguous. The ends were cut back, 5 bases at V and 2 bases at J, with 15 bases in the middle. Per the germline V gene, CDR1 is MNHEY and CDR2 is SMNVEV (reference sequence). CDR3 length equals 15 residues. The DNA for the CDR3 is TGTGCCAGCAGTCTGGGCCTCCACTTAAACACTGAAGCTTTCTTT. Its protein product is CASSLGLHLNTEAFF.

This chain joins TRBV7-9 and TRBJ2-1; maybe TRBD1 (5 bases). Germline V lookup: CDR1 SEHNR, CDR2 FQNEAQ (reference sequence). Trimming took 5 bases from V and 0 from J, leaving 17 bases between them. CDR3 length equals 17 residues. Written as DNA, the CDR3 is TGTGCCAGCAGCGCCTCACAGGATCCCGTCTCCTACAATGAGCAGTTCTTC. Translated: CASSASQDPVSYNEQFF. Full variable domain (outside the CDR3, taken from reference TRBV7-9 and TRBJ2-1): DTGVSQNPRHKITKRGQNVTFRCDPISEHNRLYWYRQTLGQGPEFLTYFQNEAQLEKSRLLSDRFSAERPKGSFSTLEIQRTEQGDSAMYLCASSASQDPVSYNEQFFGPGTRLTVL.

In its sample, this clone was seen once. V and J are TRBV19 and TRBJ1-6; 7 nucleotides line up with TRBD1. The CDR3 is 13 residues long. In germline, CDR1 is LNHDA, CDR2 SQIVND (reference sequence). Trimming cost V 2 bases and J 9 bases; bases outside gene matches: 1. Here the CDR3 DNA reads TGTGCCAGTAGTATACAGGGGGTTTCACCCCTCCACTTT. Protein sequence: CASSIQGVSPLHF.

The table lists this clone with a few counts. V is TRBV11-2 and J is TRBJ2-4; D not certain. Trimming removed 2 bases from V and 8 bases from J, with 4 bases in between. Germline lookup yields CDR1 SGHAT and CDR2 FQNNGV. The CDR3 spans 11 residues. CDR3 protein: CASSLTDIQYF. The DNA for the CDR3 is TGTGCCAGCAGCTTAACGGACATTCAGTACTTC.

The rearrangement joins TRBV11-2 to TRBJ2-1, with D perhaps TRBD1 (5 bases). V shed 4 bases and J shed 9 bases, with 13 bases lying between them. Germline V CDR1 and CDR2: SGHAT, FQNNGV. The CDR3 consists of 13 residues. The CDR3 here is CASSSGAGGEQFF. Written as DNA, the CDR3 is TGTGCCAGCAGCTCTGGGGCAGGTGGTGAGCAGTTCTTC.

This clone was observed a few times. V usage is TRBV4-2 and J usage is TRBJ2-5; tentatively, D is TRBD1 (5 bases). V shed 1 base and J shed 5 bases, with 11 bases lying between them. The CDR3 covers 14 residues. Germline V gene data show CDR1 as LGHNA and CDR2 as YNFKEQ. The CDR3 DNA is TGTGCCAGCAGCCAAGGACAGTTTGAGGAGACCCAGTACTTC. Amino acid sequence: CASSQGQFEETQYF.

Notes on this clone: The same CDR3 arises from other DNA sequences in this sample as well. The J gene is TRBJ2-7, the V gene TRBV2; D ambiguous. Trimming cost V 4 bases and J 3 bases, with 4 bases left between them. CDR1 and CDR2 from the germline V gene are SNHLY and FYNNEI. This CDR3 region has 11 residues. CDR3 protein: CASSAFYEQYF. The CDR3 DNA is TGTGCCAGCAGTGCCTTCTACGAGCAGTACTTC.

With regard to this clone: At the DNA level, this CDR3 is encoded by other sequences in the same sample as well. The chain links TRBV7-9 to TRBJ2-5; perhaps TRBD2 as D (6 bases). CDR1 SEHNR and CDR2 FQNEAQ come from the germline V gene (reference sequence). The CDR3 runs 14 residues. V lost 1 base, J lost 1 base, and 7 bases lay in between. Here the CDR3 reads CASSLGSGQETQYF. Here the CDR3 DNA reads TGTGCCAGCAGCTTAGGTAGCGGCCAAGAGACCCAGTACTTC.

This clone was found a few times. The chain employs TRBV5-1 and TRBJ2-3; the match to TRBD2 covers 7 bases. The V segment lost 2 bases and the J segment 0 bases; nucleotides outside the gene matches: 6. This CDR3 is built from 16 residues. In germline, CDR1 is SGHRS, CDR2 YFSETQ. CDR3: CASSFSSGSSTDTQYF. CDR3 sequence (DNA): TGCGCCAGCAGCTTCTCTAGCGGTTCTAGCACAGATACGCAGTATTTT.

Only a few counts were recorded for this clone. The rearrangement links TRBV6-5 to TRBJ2-1; D remains ambiguous. The CDR3 has 14 amino acids. The V gene's germline CDR1 is MNHEY and CDR2 SVGAGI. The germline V and J ends were trimmed by 2 bases and 1 base, with 6 bases remaining between them. CDR3 loop: CASSYAGSYNEQFF. Written as DNA, the CDR3 is TGTGCCAGCAGTTACGCAGGATCCTACAATGAGCAGTTCTTC.

The CDR3 protein is CASSSRDRGPETQYF. CDR3 coding DNA: TGTGCCAGCAGCTCACGGGACAGGGGGCCAGAGACCCAGTACTTC. The chain combines TRBV7-8 with TRBJ2-5; 12 bases match TRBD1. J was trimmed by 4 bases and V by 4 bases; bases with no gene match: 4. This CDR3 is built from 15 residues. Germline V gene data show CDR1 as SGHVS and CDR2 as FQNEAQ.

This clone occurred a few times. The chain combines TRBV15 with TRBJ2-5; D tentatively reads TRBD1 or TRBD2 (5 bases each). The CDR3 is 14 residues long. CDR1 is LNHNV and CDR2 is YYDKDF in the germline V gene (reference sequence). The V gene lost 8 bases and the J gene lost 2 bases, with 15 bases spanning the gap. CDR3 residues: CATGAGLTQETQYF. CDR3 in DNA: TGTGCCACCGGGGCGGGTCTAACACAAGAGACCCAGTACTTC.

The rearrangement joins TRBV28 to TRBJ2-5, with D uncertain. This CDR3 is 12 amino acids long. V lost 6 bases and J lost 9, with 14 bases in between. Germline V CDR1 and CDR2: MDHEN, SYDVKM. The CDR3: CASSLGAGAQYF. The CDR3 DNA follows: TGTGCCAGCAGCCTTGGAGCTGGGGCCCAGTACTTC.

The rearrangement uses TRBV5-1 and TRBJ1-2; perhaps TRBD1 as D (5 bases). Germline V gene data show CDR1 as SGHRS and CDR2 as YFSETQ. Between the trimmed V and J ends, which lost 4 bases and 1 base, there was a span of 14 bases. The CDR3 extends over 15 amino acids. The CDR3 DNA sequence: TGCGCCAGCAGCACCGTCGGGGACGGTAACTATGGCTACACCTTC. It encodes CASSTVGDGNYGYTF.

This clone was seen a few times. This chain uses TRBV19 with TRBJ1-1; 9 positions agree with TRBD1. This CDR3 contains 14 residues. The junction had 4 bases not matched to a gene; V was cut back by 7 bases and J by 1 base. Germline V gene lookup returns CDR1 LNHDA and CDR2 SQIVND (reference sequence). DNA of the CDR3: TGTGCCAGTAAAGAGGACAGGGGGAACACTGAAGCTTTCTTT. It yields the protein CASKEDRGNTEAFF.

The chain has TRBV13 and TRBJ2-5, with D tentatively TRBD2 (5 bases). The ends were cut back, 5 bases at V and 7 bases at J, with 8 bases in the middle. Germline CDR1 PRHDT, CDR2 FYEKMQ (reference sequence). The CDR3 has 11 amino acids. CDR3 amino acids: CASSAAGTQYF. In DNA form, the CDR3 reads TGTGCCAGCAGCGCGGCGGGGACCCAGTACTTC.

The V and J genes are TRBV11-1 and TRBJ2-1; maybe TRBD1 (7 bases). CDR1 and CDR2 (germline): SGHAT, FQDESV (reference sequence). V was shortened by 7 bases and J by 9 bases, with 19 bases between the two germline ends. The CDR3 sequence is 14 residues long. The CDR3 protein is CASTGGLLNGEQFF. The CDR3 DNA is TGTGCCAGCACAGGGGGGCTTTTGAATGGTGAGCAGTTCTTC.

This clone was found a few times. The chain couples TRBV5-6 to TRBJ2-1; D remains ambiguous. The V and J ends lost 3 bases and 4 bases respectively, with 2 bases between them. This CDR3 comprises 11 residues. From germline, CDR1 is SGHDT and CDR2 YYEEEE. CDR3 sequence reads: CASSWYNEQFF. The DNA for the CDR3 is TGTGCCAGCAGCTGGTACAATGAGCAGTTCTTC.

The chain employs TRBV18 and TRBJ2-5, with a possible D match to TRBD2 (6 bases). This CDR3 has 15 residues. The V gene lost 0 bases and the J gene lost 3 bases, with 11 bases spanning the gap. Germline V lookup: CDR1 KGHSH, CDR2 LQKENI. CDR3 coding DNA: TGTGCCAGCTCACCACCCGCGGGGTGGAAAGAGACCCAGTACTTC. Protein: CASSPPAGWKETQYF.

This clone was counted only a few times. The genes are TRBV7-9 and TRBJ1-2; D is undetermined. From germline, CDR1 is SEHNR and CDR2 FQNEAQ (reference sequence). This CDR3 is 14 amino acids long. With 0 bases removed from V and 2 bases from J, the gap between germline ends came to 7 bases. The CDR3: CASSLAAQNYGYTF. CDR3 sequence (DNA): TGTGCCAGCAGCTTAGCGGCCCAGAACTATGGCTACACCTTC.

This rearrangement joins TRBV9 to TRBJ2-1; D is possibly TRBD1 or TRBD2 (5 bases each). Trimming pared 0 bases from V and 0 bases from J, leaving 16 bases between. Germline V gene lookup returns CDR1 SGDLS and CDR2 YYNGEE. CDR3 length: 18 residues. The CDR3 nucleotides are TGTGCCAGCAGCGTAGTTCCCTTACCAGGGAGCTCCTACAATGAGCAGTTCTTC. Its translation is CASSVVPLPGSSYNEQFF.

The chain combines TRBV2 with TRBJ2-2; D is unclear. CDR3 length: 13 residues. Germline assignment: CDR1 SNHLY and CDR2 FYNNEI. Deletions cut 5 bases from V and 1 base from J, with 5 bases between. For the CDR3, the DNA is TGTGCCAGCAGTCCCGGGAACACCGGGGAGCTGTTTTTT. Translation gives CASSPGNTGELFF.

This chain uses TRBV30 with TRBJ2-1; 10 nucleotides agree with TRBD2. This CDR3 is 18 amino acids long. Trimming removed 1 base from V and 0 bases from J; junction bases left unmatched: 9. CDR1 and CDR2 from the germline V gene are GTSNPN and SVGIG (reference sequence). CDR3 bases: TGTGCCTGGAGTGCGCGACTAGCGGGCTTCCGCTCCTACAATGAGCAGTTCTTC. Translating gives CAWSARLAGFRSYNEQFF. Full variable domain (remainder filled in from reference TRBV30 and TRBJ2-1): SQTIHQWPATLVQPVGSPLSLECTVEGTSNPNLYWYRQAAGRGLQLLFYSVGIGQISSEVPQNLSASRPQDRQFILSSKKLLLSDSGFYLCAWSARLAGFRSYNEQFFGPGTRLTVL.

The chain employs TRBV5-6 and TRBJ1-2; TRBD1 is a possible D gene (5 bases). The ends were cut back, 4 bases at V and 4 bases at J, with 11 bases in the middle. The germline gives CDR1 SGHDT, CDR2 YYEEEE. The CDR3 covers 13 residues. CDR3 coding DNA: TGTGCCAGCAGCCCGGTGGACACCTATGGCTACACCTTC. Residues: CASSPVDTYGYTF.

This clone has only a few counts. The chain recombines TRBV7-9 with TRBJ1-2; D is undetermined. CDR1 and CDR2 from the germline V gene are SEHNR and FQNEAQ (reference sequence). The CDR3 has 12 residues. Between the trimmed V and J ends, which lost 6 bases and 6 bases, there was a span of 11 bases. The CDR3 DNA reads TGTGCCAGCAGGTCTATTAAGGATGGCTACACCTTC. As protein: CASRSIKDGYTF.

The chain combines TRBV29-1 with TRBJ2-7; 11 bases are shared with TRBD1. This CDR3 has 17 amino acids. The V segment lost 0 bases and the J segment 6 bases; nucleotides outside the gene matches: 13. CDR1 SQVTM and CDR2 ANQGSEA come from the germline V gene. The CDR3 loop reads CSVEDQGLGTGGREQYF. The CDR3 DNA sequence: TGCAGCGTTGAAGATCAGGGGCTCGGGACAGGGGGACGCGAGCAGTACTTC.

This chain connects TRBV28 to TRBJ1-1; unclear D gene. Trimming cost V 4 bases and J 3 bases, with 3 bases left between them. CDR1 and CDR2 (germline): MDHEN, SYDVKM. The CDR3 totals 11 residues. The CDR3 DNA follows: TGTGCCAGCAGTTCGTACACTGAAGCTTTCTTT. Translating it yields CASSSYTEAFF.